The 21 T cell receptor beta chains in this list originate from one sample, sequenced in a study of Tregs in tolerant kidney transplant recipients (dated by TCRdb to the late 2010s). The library relied on the immunoSEQ multiplex PCR assay. TCRdb limited this immuneACCESS table to in-frame rearrangements with V and J called. A share of clones is missing; checked studies link under half to unresolved V genes, and the rest is unexplained. This sample comprises approximately 19,000 clones, 50% to 70% of them detected only once. Around 3.6% of the sample is held by the ten biggest clonotypes. These TCRs' antigens remain unknown. The source material was Tregs from blood cultured with allogeneic cells. The receptors here all came from a human donor in good health.

Only one count was recorded for this clone. This chain joins TRBV11-3 and TRBJ1-3; D gene uncertain. V lost 3 bases to trimming and J lost 5 bases, with 5 bases between them. Germline V gene data show CDR1 as SGHNT and CDR2 as YENEEA. The CDR3 extends over 12 amino acids. In DNA, the CDR3 is TGTGCCAGCAGCTTCTCCCGAAACACCATATATTTT. It encodes CASSFSRNTIYF.

The chain couples TRBV11-3 to TRBJ1-2; TRBD1 might be the D (5 bases). Germline CDR1 SGHNT, CDR2 YENEEA. V lost 4 bases and J 0 bases, leaving 15 bases between the germline ends. The CDR3 covers 16 residues. The DNA for the CDR3 is TGTGCCAGCAGCTCCCCTGGGGGGTTAGCTAACTATGGCTACACCTTC. Amino acids: CASSSPGGLANYGYTF. Complete variable domain (other parts from reference TRBV11-3 and TRBJ1-2): EAGVVQSPRYKIIEKKQPVAFWCNPISGHNTLYWYLQNLGQGPELLIRYENEEAVDDSQLPKDRFSAERLKGVDSTLKIQPAELGDSAVYLCASSSPGGLANYGYTFGSGTRLTVV.

This chain connects TRBV5-1 to TRBJ2-1, with 8 bases identical to TRBD1. The CDR3 contains 15 residues. V lost 3 bases, J lost 2 bases, and 4 bases stayed unmatched. CDR1 and CDR2 (germline): SGHRS, YFSETQ. The CDR3 DNA follows: TGCGCCAGCAGCTCGACAGGGGCACCCTACAATGAGCAGTTCTTC. Protein sequence: CASSSTGAPYNEQFF.

The table lists this clone with a few counts. The J gene is TRBJ2-1, the V gene TRBV30; TRBD1 matches at 8 bases. Germline CDR1 and CDR2: GTSNPN and SVGIG (reference sequence). This CDR3 is 15 amino acids long. Trimming cost V 2 bases and J 5 bases; bases outside gene matches: 8. CDR3 sequence reads: CAWSLADRVDNEQFF. The CDR3 nucleotides read TGTGCCTGGAGTTTAGCGGACAGGGTGGACAATGAGCAGTTCTTC.

The chain has TRBV5-4 and TRBJ2-7, with D unclear. V was trimmed by 0 bases and J by 6 bases, leaving 7 bases between them. Germline CDR1 SGHNT, CDR2 YYREEE (reference sequence). The CDR3 totals 12 residues. The CDR3 loop is CASSLGRREQYF. CDR3 bases: TGTGCCAGCAGCTTGGGACGGCGCGAGCAGTACTTC.

The gene calls are TRBV6-6 and TRBJ2-7; 9 bases fit TRBD1. Germline CDR1 is MNHNY and CDR2 is SVGAGI (reference sequence). Losses at the gene ends were 3 bases for V and 4 bases for J; bases not matched to a gene: 7. The CDR3 spans 15 residues. The CDR3 sequence is CASSYVGQGAYEQYF. The CDR3 coding sequence is TGTGCCAGCAGTTATGTGGGACAGGGAGCTTACGAGCAGTACTTC.

CDR3 protein: CASSYSLAGIYNEQFF. The CDR3 nucleotides are TGTGCCAGCAGTTACTCATTAGCGGGTATCTACAATGAGCAGTTCTTC. The chain combines TRBV6-5 with TRBJ2-1, with 7 positions matching TRBD2. Per germline, CDR1 MNHEY and CDR2 SVGAGI. This CDR3 spans 16 amino acids. V shed 0 bases, J shed 3 bases, and the junction held 5 bases outside the gene matches.

This clone was seen once. The chain joins TRBV5-4 to TRBJ2-2; D gene ambiguous. CDR3 length equals 13 residues. Trimming took 1 base from V and 4 from J, leaving 5 bases between them. Germline CDR1 and CDR2: SGHNT and YYREEE (reference sequence). CDR3 region: CASSLTSTGELFF. The CDR3 DNA reads TGTGCCAGCAGCTTGACCAGCACCGGGGAGCTGTTTTTT. Supplemented by reference TRBV5-4 and TRBJ2-2, the full variable domain reads ETGVTQSPTHLIKTRGQQVTLRCSSQSGHNTVSWYQQALGQGPQFIFQYYREEENGRGNFPPRFSGLQFPNYSSELNVNALELDDSALYLCASSLTSTGELFFGEGSRLTVL.

The chain is built from TRBV19 and TRBJ1-1; D perhaps matches TRBD1 (6 bases). CDR3 length: 18 residues. V was trimmed by 3 bases and J by 1 base, leaving 21 bases between them. Germline CDR1 reads LNHDA; CDR2 reads SQIVND (reference sequence). The CDR3 DNA sequence: TGTGCCAGTAGTATGGGGGAGACAGGCAGGGGACCGAACACTGAAGCTTTCTTT. Translation gives CASSMGETGRGPNTEAFF. The variable domain in full, with the rest retrieved from reference TRBV19 and TRBJ1-1, is DGGITQSPKYLFRKEGQNVTLSCEQNLNHDAMYWYRQDPGQGLRLIYYSQIVNDFQKGDIAEGYSVSREKKESFPLTVTSAQKNPTAFYLCASSMGETGRGPNTEAFFGQGTRLTVV.

This clone was found a few times. The chain recombines TRBV5-6 with TRBJ2-3; 10 bases map to TRBD1. The germline CDR1 and CDR2 sequences are SGHDT and YYEEEE. The CDR3 consists of 15 residues. Trimming took 4 bases from V and 2 from J; bases not matched to a gene: 4. In nucleotides, the CDR3 is TGTGCCAGCAGCCTGGACAGGGGGGTCACAGATACGCAGTATTTT. This encodes CASSLDRGVTDTQYF.

This clone appeared a few times. J is TRBJ2-5 and V is TRBV7-8, with D hard to call. From germline, CDR1 is SGHVS and CDR2 FQNEAQ. The CDR3 runs 12 residues. Trimming removed 5 bases from V and 7 bases from J, with 11 bases in between. CDR3 residues: CASSLPHGTQYF. In DNA form, the CDR3 reads TGTGCCAGCAGCCTTCCCCATGGGACCCAGTACTTC.

In this sample, this clone turned up once. The V call is TRBV7-9, the J call TRBJ1-2; D is ambiguous. The CDR3 has 13 amino acids. V was shortened by 7 bases and J by 5 bases, with 14 bases between the two germline ends. Looked up from germline, CDR1 is SEHNR and CDR2 is FQNEAQ (reference sequence). The CDR3 DNA reads as TGTGCCAGCAACCCTCGGGCCTTTTATGGCTACACCTTC. Its translation: CASNPRAFYGYTF.

This chain uses TRBV5-1 with TRBJ2-2; TRBD2 aligns across 8 bases. Trimming cost V 7 bases and J 5 bases; bases outside gene matches: 13. This CDR3 comprises 16 residues. The germline gives CDR1 SGHRS, CDR2 YFSETQ. CDR3 bases: TGCGCCAGCGTCAGAGGGGCGGGGGGCCGGACCGGGGAGCTGTTTTTT. Translating it yields CASVRGAGGRTGELFF.

This clone has only one observation. The V gene is TRBV18, the J gene TRBJ1-4; D remains ambiguous. The ends were cut back, 3 bases at V and 7 bases at J, with 12 bases in the middle. Germline V gene sequence: CDR1 KGHSH, CDR2 LQKENI. The CDR3 covers 14 residues. The CDR3 DNA is TGTGCCAGCTCACCTGGGCCCGTGGGTGAAAAACTGTTTTTT. This sequence encodes CASSPGPVGEKLFF.

The rearrangement links TRBV4-1 to TRBJ2-3, with 7 bases fitting TRBD2. Germline CDR1 MGHRA, CDR2 YSYEKL. CDR3 length equals 17 residues. J was trimmed by 2 bases and V by 0 bases; bases with no gene match: 8. CDR3 in amino acids: CASSQEGLHAATDTQYF. Here the CDR3 DNA reads TGCGCCAGCAGCCAAGAGGGACTACACGCAGCCACAGATACGCAGTATTTT.

The chain has TRBV5-1 and TRBJ2-7; 12 bases match TRBD1. Germline-derived CDR1 and CDR2 are SGHRS and YFSETQ. The CDR3 is 16 residues long. V shed 0 bases and J 4 bases; nucleotides not matched to a gene: 5. In nucleotides, the CDR3 is TGCGCCAGCAGCTTGGCCCCGGGACAGGGGGCATACGAGCAGTACTTC. Translating gives CASSLAPGQGAYEQYF.

The V call is TRBV11-3, the J call TRBJ2-1; tentatively, D is TRBD2 (6 bases). The CDR3 spans 11 residues. The germline V gene encodes CDR1 SGHNT and CDR2 YENEEA. The V gene lost 6 bases and the J gene lost 9 bases, with 9 bases spanning the gap. CDR3 amino acids: CASSRGSEQFF. CDR3 coding DNA: TGTGCCAGCAGTCGGGGGAGTGAGCAGTTCTTC. Based on the CDR3 plus reference TRBV11-3 and TRBJ2-1, the full variable domain is EAGVVQSPRYKIIEKKQPVAFWCNPISGHNTLYWYLQNLGQGPELLIRYENEEAVDDSQLPKDRFSAERLKGVDSTLKIQPAELGDSAVYLCASSRGSEQFFGPGTRLTVL.

The J gene is TRBJ1-1, the V gene TRBV19; no firm D call. Deletions cut 5 bases from V and 1 base from J, with 8 bases between. The CDR3 consists of 13 residues. CDR1 and CDR2 (germline): LNHDA, SQIVND (reference sequence). CDR3 coding DNA: TGTGCCAGTAGTCCTCGACAGAACACTGAAGCTTTCTTT. Protein sequence: CASSPRQNTEAFF.

This clone is medium-sized (0.01 to 0.1%). The sample holds other DNA sequences that translate to the same CDR3. The chain joins TRBV5-1 to TRBJ2-2, with 10 bases matching TRBD1. CDR1 SGHRS and CDR2 YFSETQ come from the germline V gene. V dropped 4 bases and J dropped 5; count of bases not matched to a gene: 5. This CDR3 region has 15 residues. The chain's CDR3 is CASSAGTGVTGELFF. The CDR3 coding sequence is TGCGCCAGCAGCGCCGGGACAGGGGTAACCGGGGAGCTGTTTTTT. Full variable domain (remainder filled in from reference TRBV5-1 and TRBJ2-2): KAGVTQTPRYLIKTRGQQVTLSCSPISGHRSVSWYQQTPGQGLQFLFEYFSETQRNKGNFPGRFSGRQFSNSRSEMNVSTLELGDSALYLCASSAGTGVTGELFFGEGSRLTVL.

This clone appeared a few times. This chain uses TRBV19 with TRBJ2-2; 7 bases line up with TRBD2. This CDR3 region has 15 residues. The germline CDR1 and CDR2 sequences are LNHDA and SQIVND (reference sequence). Unmatched junction bases numbered 2, after V lost 4 bases and J lost 0 bases. The CDR3: CASSRAGTNTGELFF. In DNA, the CDR3 is TGTGCCAGTAGTAGAGCGGGGACGAACACCGGGGAGCTGTTTTTT.

This clone was seen just once. This chain links TRBV6-5 with TRBJ2-3; 8 bases match TRBD1. The junction had 8 bases not matched to a gene; V was cut back by 5 bases and J by 4 bases. The CDR3 has 15 amino acids. Germline CDR1 is MNHEY and CDR2 is SVGAGI. CDR3 loop: CASSARQGTADTQYF. CDR3 coding DNA: TGTGCCAGCAGTGCCCGACAGGGGACGGCAGATACGCAGTATTTT.